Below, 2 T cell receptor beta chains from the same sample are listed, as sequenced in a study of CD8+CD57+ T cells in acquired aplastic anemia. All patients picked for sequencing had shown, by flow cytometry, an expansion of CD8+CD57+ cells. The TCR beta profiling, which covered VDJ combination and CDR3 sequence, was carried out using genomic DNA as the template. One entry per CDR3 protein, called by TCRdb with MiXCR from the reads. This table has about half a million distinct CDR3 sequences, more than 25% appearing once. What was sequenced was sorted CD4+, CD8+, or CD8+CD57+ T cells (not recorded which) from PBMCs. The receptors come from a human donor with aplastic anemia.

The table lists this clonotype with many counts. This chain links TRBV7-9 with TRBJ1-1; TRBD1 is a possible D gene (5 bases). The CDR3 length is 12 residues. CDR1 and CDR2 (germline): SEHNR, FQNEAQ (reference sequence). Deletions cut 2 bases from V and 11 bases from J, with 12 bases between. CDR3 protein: CASSLRQGGAFF. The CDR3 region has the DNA TGTGCCAGCAGCTTAAGGCAGGGAGGGGCTTTCTTT.

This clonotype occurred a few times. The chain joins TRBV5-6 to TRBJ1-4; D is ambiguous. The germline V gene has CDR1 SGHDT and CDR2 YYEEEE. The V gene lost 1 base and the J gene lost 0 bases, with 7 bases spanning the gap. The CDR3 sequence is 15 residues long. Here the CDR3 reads CASSLSGATNEKLFF. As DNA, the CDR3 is TGTGCCAGCAGCTTGTCGGGTGCAACTAATGAAAAACTGTTTTTT.